Shown below are 13 T cell receptor beta chains from a single sample sequenced in a study of blood T cells in healthy people across ages. The second PCR ran about 7 to 12 cycles with a sample-barcoded 5' primer and J-beta primers. TCRdb reanalysed the 5' RACE reads using MiXCR and keeps one entry per CDR3 protein. The profile shows more than 800,000 distinct CDR3 sequences, more than 35% of them singletons. Sequencing was carried out using blood. The receptors derive from a woman in her sixties or seventies in good health.

The chain combines TRBV20-1 with TRBJ1-1, with unresolved D. V lost 0 bases and J lost 7, with 3 bases in between. CDR3 length: 10 residues. Germline CDR1 is DFQATT and CDR2 is SNEGSKA (reference sequence). The CDR3 reads CSAREHEAFF. In nucleotides, the CDR3 is TGCAGTGCTAGAGAACATGAAGCTTTCTTT.

This clonotype was detected a few times. The rearrangement links TRBV5-1 to TRBJ1-2, with 8 bases aligning to TRBD1. The CDR3 is made up of 15 amino acids. J lost 6 bases, V lost 4 bases, and 11 bases had no gene match. Germline V gene lookup returns CDR1 SGHRS and CDR2 YFSETQ. This CDR3 is CASSLGQGSWDGYTF. The CDR3 nucleotides are TGCGCCAGCAGCCTCGGACAGGGAAGTTGGGATGGCTACACCTTC.

The chain links TRBV20-1 to TRBJ2-5; D not resolved. Germline V lookup: CDR1 DFQATT, CDR2 SNEGSKA (reference sequence). The CDR3 has 10 residues. V was pared by 0 bases and J by 11 bases, with 7 bases between. CDR3 residues: CSARDHEQYF. In DNA form, the CDR3 reads TGCAGTGCTAGAGACCATGAGCAGTACTTC.

The rearrangement joins TRBV7-9 to TRBJ2-1, with 11 bases lining up with TRBD2. Trimming removed 7 bases from V and 8 bases from J; junction bases left unmatched: 7. The CDR3 contains 14 residues. Looked up from germline, CDR1 is SEHNR and CDR2 is FQNEAQ (reference sequence). The CDR3 loop reads CASMVAGGPDEQFF. The CDR3 DNA follows: TGTGCCAGCATGGTAGCGGGAGGGCCGGATGAGCAGTTCTTC. Complete variable domain (other parts from reference TRBV7-9 and TRBJ2-1): DTGVSQNPRHKITKRGQNVTFRCDPISEHNRLYWYRQTLGQGPEFLTYFQNEAQLEKSRLLSDRFSAERPKGSFSTLEIQRTEQGDSAMYLCASMVAGGPDEQFFGPGTRLTVL.

This chain joins TRBV20-1 and TRBJ1-6, with TRBD1 as a possible D gene (6 bases). Germline V gives CDR1 DFQATT, CDR2 SNEGSKA (reference sequence). The CDR3 covers 16 residues. With 6 bases removed from V and 3 bases from J, the gap between germline ends came to 18 bases. The DNA of the CDR3 is TGCAGTGCGCCCAGGGAAGGGGGAGGCTATAATTCACCCCTCCACTTT. It yields the protein CSAPREGGGYNSPLHF.

The V and J genes are TRBV3-1 and TRBJ1-2; no reliable D call. The germline CDR1 and CDR2 sequences are LGHDT and YNNKEL (reference sequence). There are 13 residues in the CDR3. V was clipped by 3 bases and J by 5 bases, with 10 bases between them. This chain's CDR3 is CASSQSKSYGYTF. The CDR3 nucleotides read TGTGCCAGCAGCCAGTCGAAAAGTTATGGCTACACCTTC.

V is TRBV28 and J is TRBJ1-6; D might be TRBD1 (5 bases). Germline V CDR1 and CDR2: MDHEN, SYDVKM. This CDR3 contains 15 residues. The V and J ends lost 5 bases and 1 base respectively, with 9 bases between them. In DNA, the CDR3 is TGTGCCAGCAGTAGGAGGGGATCCTATAATTCACCCCTCCACTTT. Its protein product is CASSRRGSYNSPLHF.

Worth noting for this clonotype: Relative to the germline gene, one junction end is altered; a read error may explain this. The chain employs TRBV14 and TRBJ2-7; D perhaps matches TRBD2 (6 bases). Germline CDR1 SGHDN, CDR2 FVKESK. The CDR3 loop spans 14 amino acids. The CDR3 region is CASSQSGSTYEQYF. DNA for the CDR3: TGTGCTAGCAGCCAAAGCGGGTCAACGTACGAGCAGTACTTC.

This clonotype was detected only a few times. The chain recombines TRBV5-1 with TRBJ2-7; D possibly corresponds to TRBD1 (7 bases). The germline gives CDR1 SGHRS, CDR2 YFSETQ. Trimming left V 0 bases short and J 3 bases short, with 13 bases between. This CDR3 contains 15 residues. The CDR3 DNA follows: TGCGCCAGCAGCTTGGTCTCGCAGGGGGGCTACGAGCAGTACTTC. Protein: CASSLVSQGGYEQYF.

The V gene is TRBV11-2, the J gene TRBJ2-1; TRBD2 matches 9 bases. Germline trimming cut 5 bases from V and 7 bases from J; bases unmatched to any gene: 9. The CDR3 covers 15 residues. Germline-derived CDR1 and CDR2 are SGHAT and FQNNGV. The CDR3 bases are TGTGCCAGCAGCACCGGCGGGAGGGCGGGGAATGAGCAGTTCTTC. Amino acid sequence: CASSTGGRAGNEQFF.

This clonotype was picked up a small number of times. The chain links TRBV28 to TRBJ2-7, with 8 positions matching TRBD1. The CDR3 sequence is 14 residues long. CDR1 and CDR2 (germline): MDHEN, SYDVKM. Losses at the gene ends were 0 bases for V and 3 bases for J; bases not matched to a gene: 1. Here the CDR3 reads CASSLWGQVYEQYF. In nucleotides, the CDR3 is TGTGCCAGCAGTTTATGGGGACAGGTCTACGAGCAGTACTTC.

Comment on this clonotype: Germline and junction disagree at one end, which may indicate a read error. The chain joins TRBV3-1 to TRBJ2-4; 7 nucleotides agree with TRBD2. The CDR3 totals 17 residues. Germline V CDR1 and CDR2: LGHDT, YNNKEL (reference sequence). CDR3 residues: CASSNQVTSRAKTIQYF. CDR3 DNA: TGTGCCAGCAGCAACCAAGTGACTAGCCGTGCCAAAACCATTCAGTACTTC.

This clonotype was picked up a small number of times. V usage is TRBV9 and J usage is TRBJ2-3; TRBD1 aligns across 8 bases. Germline V gives CDR1 SGDLS, CDR2 YYNGEE. The CDR3 runs 17 residues. Losses at the gene ends were 4 bases for V and 0 bases for J; bases not matched to a gene: 10. CDR3 protein: CASSPGQGSGSTDTQYF. The CDR3, as DNA: TGTGCCAGCAGCCCAGGACAGGGAAGTGGGAGCACAGATACGCAGTATTTT.